The 28 T cell receptor beta chains reported below all come from one sample, sequenced in a study of T cell clonality in common variable immunodeficiency. The table came from immunoSEQ multiplex PCR; TCRdb's copy has only in-frame clones and leaves some out. Singletons are absent from the sample, which has over 50,000 clones. The specimen sequenced was peripheral blood mononuclear cells. Every receptor here comes from a person aged 18 to 75 in good health.

At least ten counts were recorded for this clone. The read ends 3 residues before the CDR3 terminus; that terminus is restored from the germline J gene. The chain is built from TRBV11-2 and TRBJ2-1; a weak D match, TRBD1 (6 bases). CDR3 size: 13 residues. From germline, CDR1 is SGHAT and CDR2 FQNNGV. V was cut by 3 bases and J by 4 bases, with 7 bases left in between. CDR3 residues: CASSLDSYNEQFF. The sequenced CDR3 bases are TGTGCCAGCAGCTTGGACAGTTACAATGAG.

This clone was counted at least ten times. The read terminates 3 residues ahead of where the CDR3 ends, so the germline J gene completes it. The chain employs TRBV29-1 and TRBJ1-1; D is unresolved. This CDR3 is 13 amino acids long. V was shortened by 3 bases and J by 1 base, with 9 bases between the two germline ends. The germline CDR1 and CDR2 sequences are SQVTM and ANQGSEA. CDR3 DNA, as far as it was read: TGCAGCGTTGAGATCTATTCGAACACTGAA. Translating it yields CSVEIYSNTE. The full CDR3 sequence reads CSVEIYSNTEAFF.

This clone was seen ten or more times. The read ends 3 residues shy of where the CDR3 ends; the end is completed using the germline J gene. The chain couples TRBV7-9 to TRBJ1-6, with 9 bases fitting TRBD1. Germline loops: CDR1 SEHNR, CDR2 FQNEAQ (reference sequence). After removal of 1 base from V and 7 bases from J, the junction contained 2 bases not matched to a gene. The CDR3 is made up of 15 amino acids. The CDR3 loop reads CASSLVGTGNSPLHF. The CDR3 bases that were read are TGTGCCAGCAGCTTAGTTGGGACAGGGAATTCACCC.

This clone came up a few times. Sequencing ends 3 residues short of the CDR3 end; the germline J gene provides the rest. The chain recombines TRBV19 with TRBJ1-2, with 7 nucleotides matching TRBD1. This CDR3 is built from 15 residues. Per the germline V gene, CDR1 is LNHDA and CDR2 is SQIVND (reference sequence). CDR3 sequence reads: CASSRKGAKADTYTF. The part of the CDR3 DNA that was read is TGTGCCAGTAGTAGAAAGGGGGCGAAAGCAGATACC.

In this sample, this clone turned up many times. The read terminates 3 residues ahead of where the CDR3 ends, so the germline J gene completes it. This chain connects TRBV20-1 to TRBJ2-1, with TRBD2 identical over 14 bases. The CDR3 has 15 residues. Germline trimming cut 5 bases from V and 9 bases from J; bases unmatched to any gene: 9. Looked up from germline, CDR1 is DFQATT and CDR2 is SNEGSKA (reference sequence). CDR3 DNA (partial): TGCAGTGCTGAGGGACTAGCGGGAGACCGCTCTGAG. It is translated as CSAEGLAGDRSE. The CDR3 in its entirety is CSAEGLAGDRSEQFF.

This clone was recorded a few times. The CDR3 end falls 3 residues outside the read, so it is completed with the germline J gene. The chain carries TRBV7-6 and TRBJ1-1; D is possibly TRBD1 (5 bases). Germline lookup yields CDR1 SGHVS and CDR2 FNYEAQ. The CDR3 contains 14 residues. Trimming took off 5 bases at V and 5 bases at J, with 15 bases between the two ends. The CDR3: CASSPRRVTTEAFF. The sequenced part of the CDR3 DNA is TGTGCCAGCAGCCCCCGCAGGGTAACAACTGAA.

This clone came up many times. The read finishes 3 residues shy of the CDR3 end, and the germline J gene is used to complete it. The gene calls are TRBV5-1 and TRBJ1-1, with D possibly matching TRBD1 (6 bases). From germline, CDR1 is SGHRS and CDR2 YFSETQ. The length of the CDR3 is 15 residues. The V gene lost 2 bases and the J gene lost 2 bases, with 13 bases spanning the gap. The CDR3 bases that were read are TGCGCCAGCAGCTTAACAGGGACCGGTAACACTGAA. The encoded protein is CASSLTGTGNTE. The complete CDR3 protein is CASSLTGTGNTEAFF.

This clone was observed a few times. Sequencing ends 3 residues short of the CDR3 end; the germline J gene provides the rest. This rearrangement joins TRBV7-9 to TRBJ2-2; TRBD1 might be the D (5 bases). Germline V CDR1 and CDR2: SEHNR, FQNEAQ (reference sequence). Trimming took off 2 bases at V and 3 bases at J, with 7 bases between the two ends. This CDR3 comprises 14 residues. The CDR3 here is CASSLQGDTGELFF. The DNA read from the CDR3 is TGTGCCAGCAGCTTACAGGGTGACACCGGGGAG.

In regard to this clone: The read falls 3 residues short of the CDR3 end, and the missing part is taken from the germline J gene. This chain connects TRBV7-9 to TRBJ2-1; no definite D call. Per germline, CDR1 SEHNR and CDR2 FQNEAQ (reference sequence). Trimming took off 3 bases at V and 9 bases at J, with 6 bases between the two ends. CDR3 length equals 11 residues. CDR3 DNA, as far as it was read: TGTGCCAGCAGCTTTGTCAGTGAG. Encoded protein: CASSFVSE. The entire CDR3 protein is CASSFVSEQFF.

In this sample, this clone turned up many times. The CDR3 end is not reached by the read, which stops 3 residues before it; the germline J gene fills it in. The chain recombines TRBV20-1 with TRBJ2-4, with 9 bases that match TRBD1. The germline CDR1 and CDR2 sequences are DFQATT and SNEGSKA (reference sequence). The CDR3 covers 12 residues. The J segment lost 7 bases and the V segment lost 4 bases, leaving 2 bases of the junction unmatched. The CDR3 protein is CSAKGTGNIQYF. CDR3 DNA, as far as it was read: TGCAGTGCTAAAGGGACAGGGAACATT.

This clone was detected many times. The CDR3 end falls 3 residues outside the read, so it is completed with the germline J gene. This chain uses TRBV6-2 or TRBV6-3 with TRBJ2-7; maybe TRBD2 (6 bases). Germline V gene data show CDR1 as MNHEY and CDR2 as SVGEGT. The length of the CDR3 is 13 residues. V lost 4 bases and J 3 bases, leaving 10 bases between the germline ends. Partial CDR3 DNA: TGTGCCAGCAGTTTGGCTAGCGTCTACGAG. Its translation: CASSLASVYE. The full CDR3 is CASSLASVYEQYF.

There are many counts of this clone. The CDR3 goes on 3 residues after the read ends, and that part is filled in from the germline J gene. The chain joins TRBV18 to TRBJ1-2, with D perhaps matching TRBD1 (5 bases). CDR1 is KGHSH and CDR2 is LQKENI in the germline V gene. This CDR3 is 16 amino acids long. V lost 2 bases, J lost 3 bases, and 16 bases lay in between. The CDR3 is CASSPETGGFHYGYTF. Incomplete CDR3 DNA: TGTGCCAGCTCACCAGAGACCGGGGGGTTCCACTATGGC.

This clone was picked up many times. With the read ending 3 residues before the CDR3 end, the germline J gene is used to fill in that end. The V and J genes are TRBV30 and TRBJ2-2; 8 positions agree with TRBD1. The V segment lost 2 bases and the J segment 0 bases; nucleotides outside the gene matches: 2. This CDR3 is built from 15 residues. The germline V gene has CDR1 GTSNPN and CDR2 SVGIG (reference sequence). The part of the CDR3 DNA that was read is TGTGCCTGGAGTTTCAGGGGGCCGAACACCGGGGAG. It encodes CAWSFRGPNTGE. The full CDR3 sequence reads CAWSFRGPNTGELFF.

At least ten counts were recorded for this clone. The read terminates 3 residues ahead of where the CDR3 ends, so the germline J gene completes it. J is TRBJ1-1 and V is TRBV7-2; the match to TRBD1 covers 7 bases. The CDR3 sequence is 14 residues long. Germline assignment: CDR1 SGHTA and CDR2 FQGNSA. Partial CDR3 DNA: TGTGCCAGCAGCCCCCGACTGGACAGGACGGTG. It yields the protein CASSPRLDRTV. The complete CDR3 protein is CASSPRLDRTVAFF.

The sample holds many counts of this clone. With the read ending 3 residues before the CDR3 end, the germline J gene is used to fill in that end. The chain employs TRBV19 and TRBJ1-1; the D is unclear. This CDR3 has 14 residues. V was shortened by 1 base and J by 1 base, with 7 bases between the two germline ends. The germline gives CDR1 LNHDA, CDR2 SQIVND (reference sequence). CDR3 protein: CASSIAHPNTEAFF. The CDR3 DNA, read in part, is TGTGCCAGTAGTATAGCACACCCGAACACTGAA.

At least ten counts were recorded for this clone. The observed sequence ends 3 residues before the CDR3 terminus, with the missing tail filled in from the germline J gene. The chain employs TRBV5-1 and TRBJ2-5, with TRBD1 matching 9 bases. The junction had 7 bases not matched to a gene; V was cut back by 3 bases and J by 4 bases. The CDR3 has 15 residues. Germline CDR1 and CDR2: SGHRS and YFSETQ. The CDR3 sequence is CASSSDGTGRETQYF. CDR3 DNA (partial): TGCGCCAGCAGCTCAGATGGGACAGGGAGAGAGACC.

Concerning this clone itself: The DNA ends 3 residues before the CDR3 does, and the rest of the CDR3 is filled in from the germline J gene. V usage is TRBV7-8 and J usage is TRBJ1-2; tentatively, D is TRBD1 (5 bases). The germline V gene encodes CDR1 SGHVS and CDR2 FQNEAQ. The CDR3 totals 14 residues. Incomplete CDR3 DNA: TGTGCCAGCAGCGGAGTAGGGGCCGACAATGAC. Protein: CASSGVGADND. The full CDR3 protein is CASSGVGADNDYTF.

This clone was recorded a few times. The DNA ends 3 residues before the CDR3 does, and the rest of the CDR3 is filled in from the germline J gene. The chain uses TRBV6-2 or TRBV6-3 and TRBJ2-7, with 10 bases identical to TRBD2. The CDR3 has 14 residues. Germline V CDR1 and CDR2: MNHEY, SVGEGT. V was clipped by 2 bases and J by 2 bases; unmatched bases: 0. The sequenced CDR3 bases are TGTGCCAGCAGTTACGGACTAGCGGCCTACGAG. It specifies CASSYGLAAYE. In full, the CDR3 reads CASSYGLAAYEQYF.

This clone was recorded at least ten times. The CDR3 extends 3 residues past the end of the read, so its final part is completed from the germline J gene. The chain joins TRBV7-6 to TRBJ1-1, with a tentative D call TRBD1 (6 bases). The V end lost 0 bases, the J end lost 5 bases, and 10 bases lay between the germline ends. CDR1 is SGHVS, CDR2 FNYEAQ, per germline. The CDR3 has 14 amino acids. CDR3 sequence: CASSLAGRGTEAFF. Partial CDR3 DNA: TGTGCCAGCAGCTTAGCGGGTAGGGGGACTGAA.

This clone turned up a few times. The CDR3 extends 3 residues past the end of the read, so its final part is completed from the germline J gene. This chain joins TRBV6-2 or TRBV6-3 and TRBJ1-1; unclear D gene. CDR1 and CDR2 from the germline V gene are MNHEY and SVGEGT. CDR3 length equals 13 residues. V was cut by 6 bases and J by 1 base, with 9 bases left in between. CDR3 DNA (partial): TGTGCCAGCAGCCTAGCTGAGAACACTGAA. Its protein product is CASSLAENTE. The entire CDR3 reads CASSLAENTEAFF.

The sample holds a few counts of this clone. The sequenced fragment ends 3 residues before the CDR3 boundary, so the rest is inferred from the germline J gene. The rearrangement links TRBV18 to TRBJ1-2; D may be TRBD1 (5 bases). CDR1 and CDR2 (germline): KGHSH, LQKENI. The CDR3 spans 14 residues. The part of the CDR3 DNA that was read is TGTGCCAGCTCACCTGGGGCCCGGTCGGGAGGC. Residues: CASSPGARSGG. The full CDR3 protein reads CASSPGARSGGYTF.

This clone came up many times. The read falls 3 residues short of the CDR3 end, and the missing part is taken from the germline J gene. The chain is built from TRBV4-2 and TRBJ2-1; 8 positions agree with TRBD2. The V segment lost 3 bases and the J segment 2 bases; nucleotides outside the gene matches: 9. The CDR3 totals 17 residues. Germline V gene data show CDR1 as LGHNA and CDR2 as YNFKEQ. Partial CDR3 DNA: TGTGCCAGCAGCCAGGTAGGACTAGCCGACGCCTACAATGAG. Protein product: CASSQVGLADAYNE. The full-length CDR3 reads as CASSQVGLADAYNEQFF.

This clone was observed many times. With the read ending 3 residues before the CDR3 end, the germline J gene is used to fill in that end. The chain carries TRBV2 and TRBJ1-1; D remains ambiguous. The V and J ends lost 8 bases and 0 bases respectively, with 10 bases between them. CDR3 length equals 13 residues. CDR1 SNHLY and CDR2 FYNNEI come from the germline V gene. The CDR3 here is CASSGFMNTEAFF. The covered CDR3 bases are TGTGCCAGCTCAGGTTTCATGAACACTGAA.

This clone occurred many times. The CDR3 end is not reached by the read, which stops 3 residues before it; the germline J gene fills it in. The chain combines TRBV30 with TRBJ2-7; weak D call: TRBD2 (6 bases). This CDR3 has 15 residues. V dropped 0 bases and J dropped 0 bases, with 12 bases sitting between them. CDR1 is GTSNPN, CDR2 SVGIG, per germline (reference sequence). The CDR3 DNA, read in part, is TGTGCCTGGAGTGTACGCGCGGGGTTCTCCTACGAG. Translated: CAWSVRAGFSYE. Given in full, the CDR3 is CAWSVRAGFSYEQYF. The full variable domain, completed using reference TRBV30 and TRBJ2-7, is SQTIHQWPATLVQPVGSPLSLECTVEGTSNPNLYWYRQAAGRGLQLLFYSVGIGQISSEVPQNLSASRPQDRQFILSSKKLLLSDSGFYLCAWSVRAGFSYEQYFGPGTRLTVT.

This clone appeared a few times. Read coverage stops 3 residues before the CDR3 terminus; the germline J gene supplies the remainder. Other DNA sequences in the same sample also yield this CDR3. V is TRBV30 and J is TRBJ1-5; 9 bases line up with TRBD1. Per the germline V gene, CDR1 is GTSNPN and CDR2 is SVGIG (reference sequence). J gave up 7 bases and V 1 base, and 5 bases lay outside the gene matches. The CDR3 totals 14 residues. Partial CDR3 DNA: TGTGCCTGGAGTGCCGGGACAGGGAACCAGCCC. This translates into CAWSAGTGNQP. The complete CDR3 protein is CAWSAGTGNQPQHF.

The sample holds a few counts of this clone. This CDR3 is CASSPRLAGWNEQYF. The DNA read from the CDR3 is TGTGCCAGCAGCCCGAGACTAGCGGGGTGGAACGAG. This chain connects TRBV7-3 to TRBJ2-7; 11 nucleotides line up with TRBD2. The CDR3 end lies 3 residues beyond the end of the read and is filled in from the germline J gene. Germline CDR1 reads SGHTA; CDR2 reads FQGTGA. The CDR3 has 15 amino acids. The trim removed 5 bases at V and 5 bases at J, leaving 8 bases unmatched.

In its sample, this clone was seen many times. Coverage ceases 3 residues before the CDR3 finishes, and the germline J gene fills in the end. V and J are TRBV6-4 and TRBJ2-1; the match to TRBD2 covers 9 bases. Trimming removed 3 bases from V and 9 bases from J; junction bases left unmatched: 9. Germline-derived CDR1 and CDR2 are MRHNA and SNTAGT. This CDR3 comprises 15 residues. The covered CDR3 bases are TGTGCCAGCAGTGAAGAGGGGACTAGCTACGGTGAG. Translated: CASSEEGTSYGE. In full, the CDR3 is CASSEEGTSYGEQFF.

The table lists this clone with a few counts. The CDR3 end falls 3 residues outside the read, so it is completed with the germline J gene. This chain uses TRBV10-2 with TRBJ1-4; D remains ambiguous. The CDR3 runs 14 residues. CDR1 and CDR2 (germline): WSHSY, SAAADI. Trimming removed 7 bases from V and 0 bases from J, with 9 bases in between. The CDR3 DNA, read in part, is TGCGCCAGCACCAACAGTGCAACTAATGAAAAA. This translates into CASTNSATNEK. The full-length CDR3 reads as CASTNSATNEKLFF.